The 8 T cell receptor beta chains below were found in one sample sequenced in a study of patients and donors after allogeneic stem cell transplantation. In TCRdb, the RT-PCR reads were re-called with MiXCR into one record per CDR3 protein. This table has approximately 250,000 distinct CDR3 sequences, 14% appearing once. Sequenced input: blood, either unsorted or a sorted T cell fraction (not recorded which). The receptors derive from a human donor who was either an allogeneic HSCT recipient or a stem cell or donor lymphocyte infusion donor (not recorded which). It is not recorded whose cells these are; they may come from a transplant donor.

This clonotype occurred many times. CDR3 DNA: TGTGCCAGCAGTTCCGGGACACTCTATGGCTACACCTTC. Protein: CASSSGTLYGYTF. The V and J genes are TRBV12-3 or TRBV12-4 and TRBJ1-2; a weak D match, TRBD1 (6 bases). Trimming took 4 bases from V and 4 from J, leaving 10 bases between them. The CDR3 length is 13 residues.

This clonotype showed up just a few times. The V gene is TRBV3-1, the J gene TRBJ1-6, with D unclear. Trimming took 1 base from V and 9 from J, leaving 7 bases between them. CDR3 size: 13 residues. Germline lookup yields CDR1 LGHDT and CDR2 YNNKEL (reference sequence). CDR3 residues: CASSQGVASPLHF. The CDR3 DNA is TGTGCCAGCAGCCAAGGTGTGGCTTCACCCCTCCACTTT.

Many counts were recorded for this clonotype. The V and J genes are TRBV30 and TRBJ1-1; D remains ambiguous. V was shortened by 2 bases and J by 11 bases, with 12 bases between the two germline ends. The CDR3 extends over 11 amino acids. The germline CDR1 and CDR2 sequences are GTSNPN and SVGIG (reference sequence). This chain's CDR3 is CAWSPQSGAFF. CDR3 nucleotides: TGTGCCTGGAGTCCCCAATCGGGGGCTTTCTTT.

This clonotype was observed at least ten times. DNA for the CDR3: TGCAGTGCAGACTCGGGGGCTAGCGGGGGCCTAAGCTCCTACGAGCAGTACTTC. It translates to CSADSGASGGLSSYEQYF. The chain employs TRBV20-1 and TRBJ2-7, with 10 bases fitting TRBD2. CDR1 and CDR2 from the germline V gene are DFQATT and SNEGSKA (reference sequence). Trimming took 6 bases from V and 0 from J; bases not matched to a gene: 17. CDR3 length equals 18 residues.

CDR3 sequence (DNA): TGTGCCAGCGGTTCGCGGGCGGGTGGCTACACCTTC. Translated: CASGSRAGGYTF. The rearrangement uses TRBV6-5 and TRBJ1-2; unclear D gene. CDR1 and CDR2 from the germline V gene are MNHEY and SVGAGI. With 8 bases removed from V and 7 bases from J, the gap between germline ends came to 14 bases. The CDR3 sequence is 12 residues long.

CDR3 nucleotides: TGTGCCAGCAGCGTCCGGAGGTCGGGAACTGAAGCTTTCTTT. Encoded protein: CASSVRRSGTEAFF. The chain couples TRBV3-1 to TRBJ1-1; D gene uncertain. Trimming stripped 5 bases from V and 5 bases from J, with 15 bases between. The length of the CDR3 is 14 residues. The germline V gene has CDR1 LGHDT and CDR2 YNNKEL (reference sequence).

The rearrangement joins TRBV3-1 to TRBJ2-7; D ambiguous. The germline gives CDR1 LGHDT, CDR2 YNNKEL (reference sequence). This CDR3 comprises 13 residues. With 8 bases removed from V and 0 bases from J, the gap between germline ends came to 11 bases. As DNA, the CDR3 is TGTGCCAGCGTCAACCCCCCCTCCTACGAGCAGTACTTC. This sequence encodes CASVNPPSYEQYF.

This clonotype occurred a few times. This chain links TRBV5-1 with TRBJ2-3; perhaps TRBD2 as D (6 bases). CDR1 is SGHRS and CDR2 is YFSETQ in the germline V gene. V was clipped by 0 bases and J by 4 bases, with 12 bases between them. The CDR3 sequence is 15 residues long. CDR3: CASSLEGGKADTQYF. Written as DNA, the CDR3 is TGCGCCAGCAGCTTGGAGGGAGGAAAGGCAGATACGCAGTATTTT.